The 3 T cell receptor beta chains below come from one sample, sequenced in a study of Graves' ophthalmopathy and Graves' hyperthyroidism (dated by TCRdb to between 2017 and 2018). Sequencing instrument: Illumina HiSeq 2000. TCR beta CDR3 regions were amplified from RNA transcripts for repertoire sequencing. HTBI primers and the Qiagen OneStep RT-PCR kit were used in a first-round RT-PCR, which was followed by a second-round multiplex PCR, size selection and purification. Starting from the raw public reads, TCRdb applied fastp trimming at Q25, assembled clones with MiXCR and retained in-frame beta chains. All rows with the same CDR3 protein become a single entry with the most common DNA and genes. In all, the sample holds roughly 400,000 distinct CDR3 sequences, and approximately 20% of those were seen once. Roughly 1.5% of the sample goes to the ten largest clones. The material sequenced was peripheral blood. Receptors were obtained from a woman between 18 and 29 years old with Graves' ophthalmopathy. Donor details come from another sample of the same person, matched by shared clones.

This clonotype showed up many times. V and J are TRBV12-3 or TRBV12-4 and TRBJ1-4; unclear D gene. The CDR3 totals 13 residues. The V and J ends lost 3 bases and 8 bases respectively, with 10 bases between them. The CDR3 loop reads CASSFYANEKLFF. In nucleotides, the CDR3 is TGTGCCAGCAGTTTCTACGCCAACGAAAAACTGTTTTTT.

Ten or more counts support this clonotype. The rearrangement joins TRBV6-5 to TRBJ1-2, with D perhaps matching TRBD1 (6 bases). Germline V gene data show CDR1 as MNHEY and CDR2 as SVGAGI. V was trimmed by 7 bases and J by 8 bases, leaving 17 bases between them. The CDR3 is 13 residues long. The CDR3 DNA is TGTGCCAGCACCCAAACAGGGATTGAGGGCTACACCTTC. Amino acid sequence: CASTQTGIEGYTF.

This clonotype has a single count. V usage is TRBV19 and J usage is TRBJ2-5; D possibly matches TRBD1 or TRBD2 (5 bases each). V was clipped by 2 bases and J by 1 base, with 20 bases between them. The CDR3 is 18 amino acids. Germline lookup yields CDR1 LNHDA and CDR2 SQIVND (reference sequence). The CDR3 coding sequence is TGTGCCAGTAGTATATCTGGGGCCGGGGCTTTGGGCCAAGAGACCCAGTACTTC. Protein product: CASSISGAGALGQETQYF.